Below are 28 T cell receptor beta chains sequenced from a single sample in a study of Ad26.COV2.S vaccination and SARS-CoV-2 variants. The treatment denotes: around 19 received Ad26.COV2.S at low or high dose, single or two shots; 5 received placebo; per-sample allocation not given. All samples were drawn on day 63, counting from the first vaccine or placebo injection. Generated by immunoSEQ multiplex PCR, the TCRdb table keeps only in-frame clones and is missing some. The table shows approximately 400,000 clones, with roughly four fifths occurring only once. The sample consisted of peripheral blood, taken in a trial of Ad26.COV2.S vaccine versus placebo. The receptor set was obtained from a person aged 18-60 years who received the Ad26.COV2.S COVID-19 vaccine or a placebo.

The chain carries TRBV6-5 and TRBJ2-5; D remains unclear. The CDR3 contains 11 residues. Deletions cut 2 bases from V and 6 bases from J, with 4 bases between. The V gene's germline CDR1 is MNHEY and CDR2 SVGAGI. The CDR3 sequence: CASSYRQTQYF. The DNA for the CDR3 is TGTGCCAGCAGTTACCGGCAGACCCAGTACTTC.

As DNA, the CDR3 is TGTGCCACCTCGACGGAAATGAACACTGAAGCTTTCTTT. Its protein product is CATSTEMNTEAFF. The V and J genes are TRBV2 and TRBJ1-1; D is unresolved. This CDR3 has 13 amino acids. Germline assignment: CDR1 SNHLY and CDR2 FYNNEI. Trimming left V 10 bases short and J 0 bases short, with 12 bases between.

This chain links TRBV7-7 with TRBJ2-5; 7 positions agree with TRBD1. CDR1 and CDR2 (germline): SSHAT, FNYEAQ (reference sequence). V was pared by 5 bases and J by 5 bases, with 8 bases of the junction left unmatched. The CDR3 is 14 residues long. The chain's CDR3 is CASSRGQAGETQYF. DNA for the CDR3: TGTGCCAGCAGCCGAGGACAGGCAGGGGAGACCCAGTACTTC. Together with reference TRBV7-7 and TRBJ2-5, the CDR3 gives the full variable domain: GAGVSQSPRYKVTKRGQDVTLRCDPISSHATLYWYQQALGQGPEFLTYFNYEAQPDKSGLPSDRFSAERPEGSISTLTIQRTEQRDSAMYRCASSRGQAGETQYFGPGTRLLVL.

This clone was seen a few times. DNA for the CDR3: TGTGCCAGCAGCTTAGATCTCACGTTCGTGAACACTGAAGCTTTCTTT. This encodes CASSLDLTFVNTEAFF. This chain uses TRBV11-3 with TRBJ1-1; D not certain. The CDR3 has 16 residues. Trimming pared 0 bases from V and 0 bases from J, leaving 11 bases between. Germline CDR1 SGHNT, CDR2 YENEEA.

This clone was counted at least ten times. This chain joins TRBV5-1 and TRBJ2-7; 9 bases agree with TRBD1. Germline V gives CDR1 SGHRS, CDR2 YFSETQ. The V segment lost 4 bases and the J segment 2 bases; nucleotides outside the gene matches: 7. CDR3 length equals 15 residues. CDR3 residues: CASSPRTGAAYEQYF. In DNA form, the CDR3 reads TGCGCCAGCAGCCCAAGGACAGGGGCGGCCTACGAGCAGTACTTC.

The chain employs TRBV6-2 or TRBV6-3 and TRBJ2-7, with D perhaps TRBD2 (7 bases). This CDR3 contains 15 residues. The germline CDR1 and CDR2 sequences are MNHEY and SVGEGT. With 2 bases removed from V and 3 bases from J, the gap between germline ends came to 14 bases. The CDR3 region has the DNA TGTGCCAGCAGTTACCCCCGGGGGGCCTTCTACGAGCAGTACTTC. Translating gives CASSYPRGAFYEQYF.

The V and J genes are TRBV19 and TRBJ2-3; weak D call: TRBD2 (6 bases). V dropped 4 bases and J dropped 3 bases, with 17 bases sitting between them. Germline V gene lookup returns CDR1 LNHDA and CDR2 SQIVND (reference sequence). This CDR3 is 16 amino acids long. The CDR3 region is CASSSLVSGWTDTQYF. CDR3 sequence (DNA): TGTGCCAGTAGTAGCCTAGTAAGCGGGTGGACAGATACGCAGTATTTT.

As to this clone: Other DNA sequences in the same sample also yield this CDR3. This chain links TRBV5-1 with TRBJ2-5, with D possibly matching TRBD1 (6 bases). This CDR3 is built from 14 residues. The V end was cut by 4 bases, the J end by 5 bases, with 15 bases between. Germline V CDR1 and CDR2: SGHRS, YFSETQ. The CDR3 is CASSPGQRMETQYF. The CDR3 DNA follows: TGCGCCAGCAGCCCCGGACAGAGGATGGAGACCCAGTACTTC.

This chain joins TRBV11-2 and TRBJ1-4; 9 nucleotides align to TRBD1. CDR3 length: 15 residues. CDR1 is SGHAT, CDR2 FQNNGV, per germline. The trim removed 0 bases at V and 11 bases at J, leaving 7 bases unmatched. CDR3 region: CASSLDQLTGGKLFF. The CDR3 DNA follows: TGTGCCAGCAGCTTAGACCAATTAACAGGGGGCAAACTGTTTTTT.

The CDR3: CASSQVGLAGSEQYF. CDR3 bases: TGCGCCAGCAGCCAAGTGGGACTAGCGGGCTCCGAGCAGTACTTC. This chain uses TRBV4-1 with TRBJ2-7, with 12 bases identical to TRBD2. The CDR3 covers 15 residues. Germline V gene sequence: CDR1 MGHRA, CDR2 YSYEKL. J was trimmed by 6 bases and V by 1 base; bases with no gene match: 4.

The CDR3 protein is CASSDGIRVDEQYF. CDR3 bases: TGTGCCAGCAGTGATGGGATTAGGGTGGACGAGCAGTACTTC. This chain links TRBV6-1 with TRBJ2-7; D gene ambiguous. CDR1 MNHNS and CDR2 SASEGT come from the germline V gene. This CDR3 is built from 14 residues. Trimming left V 3 bases short and J 5 bases short, with 14 bases between.

By sample share, this clone is medium-sized. The chain employs TRBV7-8 and TRBJ2-7; D is possibly TRBD1 or TRBD2 (6 bases each). V lost 2 bases and J lost 1, with 15 bases in between. This CDR3 is 16 amino acids long. Per germline, CDR1 SGHVS and CDR2 FQNEAQ. CDR3 coding DNA: TGTGCCAGCAGCTTAACGCGGGGACAACCTTCCTACGAGCAGTACTTC. Translating gives CASSLTRGQPSYEQYF.

V gene TRBV4-1 combines with J gene TRBJ1-2, with TRBD1 identical over 12 bases. This CDR3 has 17 amino acids. CDR1 is MGHRA, CDR2 YSYEKL, per germline. Trimming cost V 3 bases and J 7 bases; bases outside gene matches: 12. The CDR3 DNA reads as TGCGCCAGCAGCCATACCCGGGACAGGGGGCTCAGGAGTGGCTACACCTTC. Translation gives CASSHTRDRGLRSGYTF.

This chain joins TRBV19 and TRBJ1-5; TRBD1 agrees at 8 bases. Germline V lookup: CDR1 LNHDA, CDR2 SQIVND (reference sequence). J was trimmed by 2 bases and V by 1 base; bases with no gene match: 4. The CDR3 contains 16 residues. The chain's CDR3 is CASSIVGGQGNQPQHF. The CDR3 DNA reads as TGTGCCAGTAGTATAGTAGGGGGACAGGGCAATCAGCCCCAGCATTTT.

The rearrangement links TRBV5-1 to TRBJ2-7; 7 bases map to TRBD2. CDR1 and CDR2 (germline): SGHRS, YFSETQ. Germline trimming cut 3 bases from V and 5 bases from J; bases unmatched to any gene: 8. The CDR3 extends over 14 amino acids. The CDR3 bases are TGCGCCAGCAGCTGGTGGGCGGGAGTAAACGAGCAGTACTTC. This translates into CASSWWAGVNEQYF.

The chain has TRBV18 and TRBJ2-1; D perhaps matches TRBD2 (6 bases). The CDR3 loop spans 16 amino acids. Germline loops: CDR1 KGHSH, CDR2 LQKENI. V shed 2 bases and J shed 3 bases, with 14 bases lying between them. CDR3 loop: CASSPAVGGDYNEQFF. CDR3 sequence (DNA): TGTGCCAGCTCACCAGCTGTCGGGGGAGACTACAATGAGCAGTTCTTC.

The V and J genes are TRBV3-1 (or the pseudogene TRBV3-2) and TRBJ1-1; a possible D gene is TRBD1 (6 bases). Germline assignment: CDR1 LGHDT and CDR2 YNNKEL (reference sequence). The CDR3 runs 19 residues. V lost 0 bases and J lost 5, with 25 bases in between. The CDR3 region has the DNA TGTGCCAGCAGCCAAGATGGGAAGGGGCCCATACTGGGGACAACTGAAGCTTTCTTT. This codes for CASSQDGKGPILGTTEAFF.

The rearrangement uses TRBV6-1 and TRBJ2-3, with 11 bases lining up with TRBD1. The V gene's germline CDR1 is MNHNS and CDR2 SASEGT. J was trimmed by 6 bases and V by 4 bases; bases with no gene match: 12. The CDR3 has 17 residues. The chain's CDR3 is CASSAPAGQGAPDTQYF. The CDR3 region has the DNA TGTGCCAGCAGTGCCCCTGCCGGACAGGGGGCGCCGGATACGCAGTATTTT.

A few counts support this clone. The V call is TRBV11-2, the J call TRBJ2-7; 10 nucleotides match TRBD2. Germline V gene sequence: CDR1 SGHAT, CDR2 FQNNGV. The CDR3 length is 15 residues. The J segment lost 3 bases and the V segment lost 5 bases, leaving 7 bases of the junction unmatched. The CDR3 protein is CASSPQAGGFYEQYF. CDR3 nucleotide sequence: TGTGCCAGCAGCCCGCAAGCGGGAGGGTTCTACGAGCAGTACTTC.

This sequence joins TRBV5-6 and TRBJ1-1, with 8 positions matching TRBD1. From germline, CDR1 is SGHDT and CDR2 YYEEEE. The junction had 8 bases not matched to a gene; V was cut back by 10 bases and J by 6 bases. This CDR3 has 12 residues. The CDR3 DNA is TGTGCCTCCCAGGGGGCGAGCTCTGAAGCTTTCTTT. Translation: CASQGASSEAFF.

The chain links TRBV5-1 to TRBJ1-2, with TRBD1 matching 9 bases. The germline CDR1 and CDR2 sequences are SGHRS and YFSETQ. The CDR3 runs to 15 residues. Germline trimming cut 4 bases from V and 6 bases from J; bases unmatched to any gene: 10. The CDR3 DNA follows: TGCGCCAGCAGCCGGGAGGGACAGGGAATCGATGGCTACACCTTC. Residues: CASSREGQGIDGYTF.

Written as DNA, the CDR3 is TGTGCCAGCAGACTGATGGGAAACACTGAAGCTTTCTTT. Translating gives CASRLMGNTEAFF. The chain is built from TRBV5-5 and TRBJ1-1; no clear D gene. Germline CDR1 reads SGHKS; CDR2 reads YYEKEE (reference sequence). CDR3 length: 13 amino acids. Trimming removed 5 bases from V and 2 bases from J, with 10 bases in between.

This chain joins TRBV27 and TRBJ1-3; D remains unclear. Germline V lookup: CDR1 MNHEY, CDR2 SMNVEV (reference sequence). The CDR3 consists of 14 residues. The V end was cut by 6 bases, the J end by 0 bases, with 9 bases between. CDR3 nucleotide sequence: TGTGCCAGCAGGGAGTCCTTCTCTGGAAACACCATATATTTT. Protein product: CASRESFSGNTIYF.

The CDR3 here is CASSVAANRDLAEAFF. In DNA, the CDR3 is TGTGCCAGCAGCGTAGCGGCGAACAGGGATCTCGCTGAAGCTTTCTTT. The chain couples TRBV9 to TRBJ1-1; weak D call: TRBD1 (6 bases). Trimming removed 0 bases at V and 6 bases at J, with 18 bases between. Germline V gene data show CDR1 as SGDLS and CDR2 as YYNGEE. This CDR3 contains 16 residues.

The rearrangement uses TRBV4-3 and TRBJ2-3; perhaps TRBD1 as D (5 bases). Germline loops: CDR1 LGHNA, CDR2 YSLEER. The length of the CDR3 is 14 residues. V dropped 4 bases and J dropped 5 bases, with 13 bases sitting between them. The CDR3 sequence is CASSPKGSGDTQYF. The CDR3 DNA follows: TGCGCCAGCAGCCCAAAGGGGTCAGGAGATACGCAGTATTTT.

The rearrangement joins TRBV7-9 to TRBJ2-2; D is unclear. Germline CDR1 SEHNR, CDR2 FQNEAQ (reference sequence). Trimming removed 8 bases at V and 6 bases at J, with 13 bases between. The CDR3 consists of 13 residues. This CDR3 is CASFDLFAGELFF. The DNA of the CDR3 is TGTGCCAGCTTTGATCTTTTTGCCGGGGAGCTGTTTTTT.

This clone has only one observation. The chain employs TRBV28 and TRBJ2-3; 13 bases match TRBD2. V gave up 8 bases and J gave up 3 bases; unmatched junction bases: 11. CDR1 is MDHEN, CDR2 SYDVKM, per germline. CDR3 length: 17 amino acids. In nucleotides, the CDR3 is TGTGCCAGCCATAAGGGAACTAGCGGGGGGGCGACAGATACGCAGTATTTT. Its protein product is CASHKGTSGGATDTQYF.

This sequence joins TRBV6-5 and TRBJ1-2; the D is unclear. The germline V and J ends were trimmed by 4 bases and 4 bases, with 16 bases remaining between them. The CDR3 totals 15 residues. From germline, CDR1 is MNHEY and CDR2 SVGAGI. The CDR3 is CASSSLERTSYGYTF. DNA of the CDR3: TGTGCCAGCAGTTCCCTAGAACGCACATCCTATGGCTACACCTTC.